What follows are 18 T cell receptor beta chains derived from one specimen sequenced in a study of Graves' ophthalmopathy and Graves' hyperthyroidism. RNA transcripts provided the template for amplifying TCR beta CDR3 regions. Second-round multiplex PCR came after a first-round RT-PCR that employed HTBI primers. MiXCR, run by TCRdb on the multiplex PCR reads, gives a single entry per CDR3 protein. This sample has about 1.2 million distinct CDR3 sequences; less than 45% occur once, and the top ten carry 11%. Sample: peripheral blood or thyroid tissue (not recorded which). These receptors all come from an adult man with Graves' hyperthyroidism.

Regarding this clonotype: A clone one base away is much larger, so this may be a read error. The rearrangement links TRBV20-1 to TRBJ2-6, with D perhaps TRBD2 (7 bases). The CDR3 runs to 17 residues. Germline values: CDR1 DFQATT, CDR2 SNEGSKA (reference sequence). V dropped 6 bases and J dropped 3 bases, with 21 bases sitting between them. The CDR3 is CSAPRGGISGGANVLTF. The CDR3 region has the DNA TGCAGTGCGCCCAGGGGAGGGATTAGTGGTGGGGCCAACGTCCTGACTTTC.

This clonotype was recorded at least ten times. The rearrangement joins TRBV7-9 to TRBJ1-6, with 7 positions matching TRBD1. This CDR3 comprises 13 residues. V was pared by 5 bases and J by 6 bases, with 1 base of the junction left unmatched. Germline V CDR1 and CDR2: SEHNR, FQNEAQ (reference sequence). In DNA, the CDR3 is TGTGCCAGCAGCCGACAGGGTAATTCACCCCTCCACTTT. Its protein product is CASSRQGNSPLHF.

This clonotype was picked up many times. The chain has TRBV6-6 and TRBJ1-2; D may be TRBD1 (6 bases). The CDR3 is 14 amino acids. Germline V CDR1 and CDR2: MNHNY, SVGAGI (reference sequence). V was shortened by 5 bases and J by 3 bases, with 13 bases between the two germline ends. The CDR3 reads CASSPDWTDYGYTF. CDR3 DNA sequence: TGTGCCAGCAGTCCGGATTGGACAGACTATGGCTACACCTTC.

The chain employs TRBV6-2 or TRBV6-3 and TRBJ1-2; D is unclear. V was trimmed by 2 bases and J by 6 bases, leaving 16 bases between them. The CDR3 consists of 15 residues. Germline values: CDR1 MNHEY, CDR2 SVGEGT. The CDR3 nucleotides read TGTGCCAGCAGTTACCAGCCCACTCTGCCCCATGGCTACACCTTC. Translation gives CASSYQPTLPHGYTF.

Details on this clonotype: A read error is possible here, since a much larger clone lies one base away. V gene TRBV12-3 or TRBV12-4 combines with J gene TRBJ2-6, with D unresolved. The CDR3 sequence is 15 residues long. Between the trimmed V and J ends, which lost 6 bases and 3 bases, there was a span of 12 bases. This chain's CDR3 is CASRSREFGANVLTF. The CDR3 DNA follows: TGTGCCAGCAGATCTAGGGAATTTGGGGCCAACGTCCTGACTTTC.

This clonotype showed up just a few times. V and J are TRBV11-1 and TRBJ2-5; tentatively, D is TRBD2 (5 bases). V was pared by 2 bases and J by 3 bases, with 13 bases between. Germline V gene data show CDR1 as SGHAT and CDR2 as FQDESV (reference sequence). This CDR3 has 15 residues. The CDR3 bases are TGTGCCAGCAGCTTAACCGGAGGCCGAGAAGAGACCCAGTACTTC. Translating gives CASSLTGGREETQYF. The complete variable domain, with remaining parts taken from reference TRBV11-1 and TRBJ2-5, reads EAEVAQSPRYKITEKSQAVAFWCDPISGHATLYWYRQILGQGPELLVQFQDESVVDDSQLPKDRFSAERLKGVDSTLKIQPAELGDSAMYLCASSLTGGREETQYFGPGTRLLVL.

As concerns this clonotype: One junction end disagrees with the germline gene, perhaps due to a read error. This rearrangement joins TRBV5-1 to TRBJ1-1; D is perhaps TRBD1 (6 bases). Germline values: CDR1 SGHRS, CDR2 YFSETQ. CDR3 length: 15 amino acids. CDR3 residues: CASSETGYPNTEASF. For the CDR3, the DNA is TGTGCCAGCAGCGAGACAGGATACCCGAACACTGAAGCTTCCTTT.

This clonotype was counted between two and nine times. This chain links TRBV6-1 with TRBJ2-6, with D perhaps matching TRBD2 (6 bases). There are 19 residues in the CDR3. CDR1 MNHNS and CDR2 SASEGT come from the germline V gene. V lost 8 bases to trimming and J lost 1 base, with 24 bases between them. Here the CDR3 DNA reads TGTGCCAGCCAGCATTCCGCGGGCGGGGTGCCTTCTGGGGCCAACGTCCTGACTTTC. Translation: CASQHSAGGVPSGANVLTF.

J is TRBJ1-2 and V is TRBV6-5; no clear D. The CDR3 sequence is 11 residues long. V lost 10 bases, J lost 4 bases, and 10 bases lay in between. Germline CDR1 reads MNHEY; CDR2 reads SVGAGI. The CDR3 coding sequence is TGTGCCACCAGGACGGGCTATGGCTACACCTTC. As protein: CATRTGYGYTF.

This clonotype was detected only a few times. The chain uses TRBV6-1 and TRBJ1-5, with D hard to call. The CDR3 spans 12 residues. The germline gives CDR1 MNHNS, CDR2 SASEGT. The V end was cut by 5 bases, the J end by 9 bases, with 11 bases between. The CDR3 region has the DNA TGTGCCAGCAGTTACTTTAGCGGGCCCCAGCATTTT. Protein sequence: CASSYFSGPQHF.

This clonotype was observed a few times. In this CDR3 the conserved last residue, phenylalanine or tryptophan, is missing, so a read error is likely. This CDR3 is CASSQGTSYSYEQYL. CDR3 nucleotide sequence: TGCGCCAGCAGCCAAGGGACTAGCTACTCCTACGAGCAGTACCTC. V is TRBV4-1 and J is TRBJ2-7, with TRBD2 matching over 8 bases. The V gene's germline CDR1 is MGHRA and CDR2 YSYEKL. The CDR3 is made up of 15 amino acids. V lost 1 base to trimming and J lost 0 bases; unmatched junction nucleotides: 2.

CDR3 sequence: CASRAGTENYGYTF. CDR3 DNA: TGTGCCAGCAGGGCCGGGACAGAGAACTATGGCTACACCTTC. This chain connects TRBV4-2 to TRBJ1-2; 7 positions match TRBD1. CDR3 size: 14 residues. The junction had 6 bases not matched to a gene; V was cut back by 6 bases and J by 2 bases. The germline gives CDR1 LGHNA, CDR2 YNFKEQ.

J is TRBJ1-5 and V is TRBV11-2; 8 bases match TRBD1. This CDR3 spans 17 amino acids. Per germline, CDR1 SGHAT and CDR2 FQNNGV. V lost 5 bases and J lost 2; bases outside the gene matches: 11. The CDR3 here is CASSPTRGRIGNQPQHF. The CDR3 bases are TGTGCCAGCAGCCCTACCAGGGGGCGGATTGGCAATCAGCCCCAGCATTTT.

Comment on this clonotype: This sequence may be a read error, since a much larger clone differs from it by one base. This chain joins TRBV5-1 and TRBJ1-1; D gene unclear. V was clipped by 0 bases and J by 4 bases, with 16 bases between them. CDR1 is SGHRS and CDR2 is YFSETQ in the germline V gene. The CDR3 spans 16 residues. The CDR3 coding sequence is TGCGCCAGCAGCTTGGCCGCGAACGACAAGTCCACTGAAGCTTTCTTT. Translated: CASSLAANDKSTEAFF.

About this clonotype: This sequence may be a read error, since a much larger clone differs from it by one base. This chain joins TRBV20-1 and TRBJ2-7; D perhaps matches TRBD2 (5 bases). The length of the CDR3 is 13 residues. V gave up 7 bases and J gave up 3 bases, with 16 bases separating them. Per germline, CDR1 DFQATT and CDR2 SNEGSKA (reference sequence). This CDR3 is CSGPAEEHYEQYF. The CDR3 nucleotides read TGCAGTGGCCCAGCGGAGGAGCACTACGAGCAGTACTTC.

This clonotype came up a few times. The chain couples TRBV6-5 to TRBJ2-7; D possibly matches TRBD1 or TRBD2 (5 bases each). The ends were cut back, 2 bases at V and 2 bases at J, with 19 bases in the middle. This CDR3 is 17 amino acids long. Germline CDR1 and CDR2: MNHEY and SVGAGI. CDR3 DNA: TGTGCCAGCAGTTACCCGTCGGGAAAGGGGATGACCTACGAGCAGTACTTC. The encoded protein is CASSYPSGKGMTYEQYF.

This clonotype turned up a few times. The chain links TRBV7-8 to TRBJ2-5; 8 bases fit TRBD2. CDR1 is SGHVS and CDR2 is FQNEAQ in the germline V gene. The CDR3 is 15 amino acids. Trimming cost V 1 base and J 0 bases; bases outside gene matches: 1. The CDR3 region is CASSLELADQETQYF. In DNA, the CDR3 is TGTGCCAGCAGCTTAGAACTAGCGGACCAAGAGACCCAGTACTTC.

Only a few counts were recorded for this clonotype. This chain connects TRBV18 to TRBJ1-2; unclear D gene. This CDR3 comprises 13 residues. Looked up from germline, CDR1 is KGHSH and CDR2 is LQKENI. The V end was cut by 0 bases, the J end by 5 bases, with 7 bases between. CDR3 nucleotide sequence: TGTGCCAGCTCACCACCTAGCGAATATGGCTACACCTTC. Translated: CASSPPSEYGYTF.